This is a list of T cell receptor beta chains from one sample in a study of blood T cell repertoires in COVID-19. TCRdb's table, derived via immunoSEQ multiplex PCR, lists solely in-frame clones and lacks some. The data hold approximately 380,000 clones, with around nine tenths observed a single time. Sequenced input: PBMCs or T cells enriched from blood (not recorded which). The receptors originated from a woman aged 18-29 years who had recovered from COVID-19. The CDR3 runs from the conserved cysteine through the conserved F or W. D genes are given only for firm matches. A clone size is listed for some rows: how often the clone was seen (once, few, many), or a class if it is expanded.

d_call,j_call,clone_size,v_call,cdr3_aa
.,TRBJ1-1,.,TRBV19,CASSLFETGLEAFF
.,TRBJ2-1,few,TRBV27,CASSFFFGRDNEQFF
TRBD1,TRBJ1-3,.,TRBV2,CASRGQGGGNTIYF
.,TRBJ1-2,few,TRBV6-5,CASGGQPPYGYTF
TRBD2,TRBJ2-3,.,TRBV6-5,CATASSGVGVDTQYF
.,TRBJ1-2,few,TRBV2,CASSEALGQGTNYGYTF
.,TRBJ1-2,.,TRBV30,CAWSVPGDINGYTF
.,TRBJ2-7,.,TRBV9,CASSVGQQHYYEQYF
TRBD1,TRBJ1-4,.,TRBV25-1,CASSPRTGYYEKLFF
TRBD1,TRBJ2-3,once,TRBV10-3,CAISATGDSITDTQYF
TRBD2,TRBJ2-1,.,TRBV6-2/TRBV6-3,CASSYPSGGSTNEQFF
TRBD1,TRBJ2-4,.,TRBV5-1,CASSGGQGGKNIQYF
TRBD2,TRBJ2-1,.,TRBV5-4,CASSALAGKYNEQFF
TRBD2,TRBJ2-3,.,TRBV7-9,CASSSPGGQSSTDTQYF
TRBD1,TRBJ2-1,.,TRBV28,CASSRAGGTHEQFF
TRBD2,TRBJ2-1,.,TRBV3-1/TRBV3-2,CASSRKRGDSYNEQFF
.,TRBJ2-7,once,TRBV5-4,CASSLGPGQSAYEQYF
.,TRBJ1-5,.,TRBV11-2,CASSLSRDTNQPQHF
TRBD2,TRBJ2-1,.,TRBV7-9,CASSPGTSGYNEQFF
.,TRBJ2-2,.,TRBV21-1,CASSQGGGTGELFF
.,TRBJ1-3,.,TRBV18,CASSPGEASNTIYF
TRBD1,TRBJ1-2,.,TRBV30,CAWTQTHSGTGVHGYTF